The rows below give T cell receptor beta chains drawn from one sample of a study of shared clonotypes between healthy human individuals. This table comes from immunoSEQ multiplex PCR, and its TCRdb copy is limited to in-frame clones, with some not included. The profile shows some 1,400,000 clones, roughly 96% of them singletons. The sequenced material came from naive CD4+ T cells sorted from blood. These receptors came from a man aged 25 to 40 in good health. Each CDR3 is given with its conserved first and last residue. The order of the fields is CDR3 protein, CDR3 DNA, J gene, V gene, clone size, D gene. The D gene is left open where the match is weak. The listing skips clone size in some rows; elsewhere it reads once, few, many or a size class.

cdr3_aa: CASSLVPLLTYTDTQYF; cdr3_nt: TGTGCCAGCAGCTTAGTCCCCCTCCTCACTTACACAGATACGCAGTATTTT; j_call: TRBJ2-3; v_call: TRBV11-2; clone_size: -; d_call: -
cdr3_aa: CASSPGGRFYEQYF; cdr3_nt: TGTGCCAGCAGCCCAGGGGGGAGGTTCTACGAGCAGTACTTC; j_call: TRBJ2-7; v_call: TRBV11-3; clone_size: -; d_call: -
cdr3_aa: CASQAGVLSEQYF; cdr3_nt: TGCGCCTCCCAAGCGGGAGTATTGAGCGAGCAGTACTTC; j_call: TRBJ2-7; v_call: TRBV10-1; clone_size: -; d_call: TRBD2
cdr3_aa: CASSSGLAGMQFF; cdr3_nt: TGCGCCAGCAGCTCAGGACTAGCGGGAATGCAGTTCTTC; j_call: TRBJ2-1; v_call: TRBV5-1; clone_size: -; d_call: TRBD2
cdr3_aa: CASTWTGTYEQYF; cdr3_nt: TGTGCCAGCACTTGGACAGGGACCTACGAGCAGTACTTC; j_call: TRBJ2-7; v_call: TRBV6-4; clone_size: -; d_call: TRBD1
cdr3_aa: CASSAYETGRETQYF; cdr3_nt: TGTGCCAGCAGTGCCTACGAGACAGGGCGAGAGACCCAGTACTTC; j_call: TRBJ2-5; v_call: TRBV27; clone_size: -; d_call: TRBD1
cdr3_aa: CASSLTLRDHEQYF; cdr3_nt: TGTGCCAGCAGCTTGACCCTCAGGGACCACGAGCAGTACTTC; j_call: TRBJ2-7; v_call: TRBV5-5; clone_size: -; d_call: -
cdr3_aa: CASSIPRLVPTGPGELFF; cdr3_nt: TGTGCCAGTAGTATCCCCCGCCTCGTACCGACAGGACCCGGGGAGCTGTTTTTT; j_call: TRBJ2-2; v_call: TRBV19; clone_size: -; d_call: -
cdr3_aa: CASSLGVYNEQFF; cdr3_nt: TGTGCCAGCAGTTTGGGGGTTTACAATGAGCAGTTCTTC; j_call: TRBJ2-1; v_call: TRBV27; clone_size: once; d_call: -
cdr3_aa: CASSLVVGLAGEQDTGELFF; cdr3_nt: TGCGCCAGCAGCTTGGTTGTCGGACTAGCGGGAGAGCAAGACACCGGGGAGCTGTTTTTT; j_call: TRBJ2-2; v_call: TRBV5-1; clone_size: -; d_call: TRBD2
cdr3_aa: CASSVVGTGVQETQYF; cdr3_nt: TGTGCCAGCAGCGTGGTCGGGACAGGAGTCCAAGAGACCCAGTACTTC; j_call: TRBJ2-5; v_call: TRBV9; clone_size: -; d_call: TRBD1
cdr3_aa: CRVLANEQFF; cdr3_nt: TGCAGGGTACTAGCCAATGAGCAGTTCTTC; j_call: TRBJ2-1; v_call: TRBV20-1; clone_size: -; d_call: -
cdr3_aa: CASSQGQGGQPQHF; cdr3_nt: TGTGCCAGCAGTCAAGGACAGGGCGGTCAGCCCCAGCATTTT; j_call: TRBJ1-5; v_call: TRBV28; clone_size: -; d_call: TRBD1
cdr3_aa: CARSHATGPPQYF; cdr3_nt: TGTGCCAGAAGCCATGCGACCGGCCCCCCCCAGTACTTC; j_call: TRBJ2-5; v_call: TRBV5-3; clone_size: -; d_call: -
cdr3_aa: CASSLGAPQSSGNTIYF; cdr3_nt: TGTGCCAGCAGCTTAGGGGCCCCCCAGAGCTCTGGAAACACCATATATTTT; j_call: TRBJ1-3; v_call: TRBV7-2; clone_size: -; d_call: -
cdr3_aa: CATARQGAQTGELFF; cdr3_nt: TGTGCCACCGCCCGACAGGGGGCGCAGACCGGGGAGCTGTTTTTT; j_call: TRBJ2-2; v_call: TRBV7-3; clone_size: once; d_call: TRBD1
cdr3_aa: CASSDVGGPYEQYF; cdr3_nt: TGTGCCAGCAGTGATGTGGGAGGGCCTTACGAGCAGTACTTC; j_call: TRBJ2-7; v_call: TRBV6-1; clone_size: -; d_call: TRBD2
cdr3_aa: CASKKTGGSGQPQHF; cdr3_nt: TGTGCCAGCAAAAAGACAGGGGGATCAGGTCAGCCCCAGCATTTT; j_call: TRBJ1-5; v_call: TRBV28; clone_size: -; d_call: TRBD1
cdr3_aa: CSVGGLAQLTNSYEQYF; cdr3_nt: TGCAGCGTTGGGGGACTAGCCCAGTTGACTAACTCCTACGAGCAGTACTTC; j_call: TRBJ2-7; v_call: TRBV29-1; clone_size: -; d_call: TRBD2
cdr3_aa: CASSSARSGGRFIEQFF; cdr3_nt: TGTGCCAGCAGTTCGGCAAGGAGCGGGGGACGCTTCATTGAGCAGTTCTTC; j_call: TRBJ2-1; v_call: TRBV5-8; clone_size: -; d_call: TRBD2
cdr3_aa: CASRQQRRGAKNIQYF; cdr3_nt: TGTGCCAGCAGGCAGCAACGACGAGGGGCCAAAAACATTCAGTACTTC; j_call: TRBJ2-4; v_call: TRBV7-8; clone_size: once; d_call: -
cdr3_aa: CASSVVGQSTDTQYF; cdr3_nt: TGTGCCAGCAGCGTAGTCGGCCAAAGCACAGATACGCAGTATTTT; j_call: TRBJ2-3; v_call: TRBV9; clone_size: -; d_call: -
cdr3_aa: CASSSDRVINTGELFF; cdr3_nt: TGTGCCAGCAGCTCAGACAGGGTAATAAACACCGGGGAGCTGTTTTTT; j_call: TRBJ2-2; v_call: TRBV7-6; clone_size: -; d_call: TRBD1
cdr3_aa: CAISDDQGQIQPQHF; cdr3_nt: TGTGCCATCAGTGATGATCAGGGCCAGATTCAGCCCCAGCATTTT; j_call: TRBJ1-5; v_call: TRBV10-3; clone_size: -; d_call: -
cdr3_aa: CASSSERDTYNEQFF; cdr3_nt: TGTGCCAGCAGCTCAGAGCGGGACACCTACAATGAGCAGTTCTTC; j_call: TRBJ2-1; v_call: TRBV7-8; clone_size: -; d_call: -
cdr3_aa: CASSLDPLDSGNTIYF; cdr3_nt: TGCGCCAGCAGCTTGGACCCCCTGGACTCTGGAAACACCATATATTTT; j_call: TRBJ1-3; v_call: TRBV5-1; clone_size: -; d_call: -
cdr3_aa: CTAGRDTQYF; cdr3_nt: TGCACTGCCGGCCGGGATACGCAGTATTTT; j_call: TRBJ2-3; v_call: TRBV20-1; clone_size: -; d_call: -
cdr3_aa: CASSFRDPSSYEQYF; cdr3_nt: TGCGCCAGCAGCTTCAGGGACCCGAGCTCCTACGAGCAGTACTTC; j_call: TRBJ2-7; v_call: TRBV5-1; clone_size: -; d_call: -
cdr3_aa: CASSSGDRVLGYTF; cdr3_nt: TGTGCCAGCAGCTCCGGCGACAGGGTTTTAGGCTACACCTTC; j_call: TRBJ1-2; v_call: TRBV7-2; clone_size: -; d_call: TRBD1
cdr3_aa: CASSPRTNSGNTIYF; cdr3_nt: TGTGCCAGCTCACCGAGGACGAACTCTGGAAACACCATATATTTT; j_call: TRBJ1-3; v_call: TRBV18; clone_size: -; d_call: -
cdr3_aa: CASSFGTPEDIQYF; cdr3_nt: TGCGCCAGCAGCTTCGGGACCCCAGAGGACATTCAGTACTTC; j_call: TRBJ2-4; v_call: TRBV5-1; clone_size: once; d_call: -
cdr3_aa: CASSRPGGSSEQYF; cdr3_nt: TGCGCCAGCAGCCGCCCAGGGGGCTCATCCGAGCAGTACTTC; j_call: TRBJ2-7; v_call: TRBV4-1; clone_size: -; d_call: TRBD1
cdr3_aa: CASSSRVPSYNEQFF; cdr3_nt: TGTGCCAGCTCCTCTAGAGTTCCTTCCTACAATGAGCAGTTCTTC; j_call: TRBJ2-1; v_call: TRBV7-8; clone_size: -; d_call: -
cdr3_aa: CASSSLRRQGGNTIYF; cdr3_nt: TGTGCCAGCAGCTCCCTCCGAAGACAGGGCGGAAACACCATATATTTT; j_call: TRBJ1-3; v_call: TRBV5-6; clone_size: -; d_call: TRBD1
cdr3_aa: CASSVASGRAETQYF; cdr3_nt: TGTGCCAGCAGCGTAGCTAGCGGGAGGGCGGAGACCCAGTACTTC; j_call: TRBJ2-5; v_call: TRBV9; clone_size: -; d_call: TRBD2
cdr3_aa: CASSLRRTSGRARGDEQFF; cdr3_nt: TGTGCCAGCAGCTTAAGAAGGACTAGCGGGAGGGCCCGGGGCGATGAGCAGTTCTTC; j_call: TRBJ2-1; v_call: TRBV5-5; clone_size: -; d_call: TRBD2
cdr3_aa: CATSRDYRDRAEYNEQFF; cdr3_nt: TGTGCCACCAGCAGAGATTACAGGGACAGGGCTGAGTACAATGAGCAGTTCTTC; j_call: TRBJ2-1; v_call: TRBV15; clone_size: once; d_call: TRBD1
cdr3_aa: CATSRAFNSLGYTF; cdr3_nt: TGTGCCACCAGCAGAGCGTTTAACAGCTTGGGCTACACCTTC; j_call: TRBJ1-2; v_call: TRBV15; clone_size: -; d_call: -
cdr3_aa: CASSYGLAGTDTQYF; cdr3_nt: TGTGCCAGCAGTTACGGGCTAGCGGGAACAGATACGCAGTATTTT; j_call: TRBJ2-3; v_call: TRBV6-5; clone_size: -; d_call: TRBD2
cdr3_aa: CASSPPRQGVGELFF; cdr3_nt: TGTGCCAGCTCACCACCCCGCCAGGGAGTCGGGGAGCTGTTTTTT; j_call: TRBJ2-2; v_call: TRBV18; clone_size: -; d_call: -
cdr3_aa: CASRQGPSSYEQYF; cdr3_nt: TGCGCCAGCCGACAGGGGCCCTCCTCCTACGAGCAGTACTTC; j_call: TRBJ2-7; v_call: TRBV5-1; clone_size: -; d_call: TRBD1
cdr3_aa: CAARGSRDTQYF; cdr3_nt: TGTGCCGCACGCGGAAGCAGGGATACGCAGTATTTT; j_call: TRBJ2-3; v_call: TRBV28; clone_size: -; d_call: -
cdr3_aa: CASSFGTGAPVGTQYF; cdr3_nt: TGTGCCAGCAGTTTTGGGACAGGGGCCCCCGTCGGGACCCAGTACTTC; j_call: TRBJ2-5; v_call: TRBV5-4; clone_size: -; d_call: TRBD1
cdr3_aa: CATQLAVNTGELFF; cdr3_nt: TGCGCCACCCAGCTAGCGGTGAACACCGGGGAGCTGTTTTTT; j_call: TRBJ2-2; v_call: TRBV10-1; clone_size: -; d_call: TRBD2
cdr3_aa: CATSRERQTGTSGRHNEQFF; cdr3_nt: TGTGCCACCAGCAGAGAGAGGCAAACCGGGACTAGCGGGAGGCACAATGAGCAGTTCTTC; j_call: TRBJ2-1; v_call: TRBV15; clone_size: -; d_call: TRBD2
cdr3_aa: CASSQQIRYEQYF; cdr3_nt: TGTGCCAGCAGCCAACAAATTCGCTACGAGCAGTACTTC; j_call: TRBJ2-7; v_call: TRBV7-9; clone_size: -; d_call: -
cdr3_aa: CASSFSTGEKQFF; cdr3_nt: TGTGCCAGCAGCTTCTCGACAGGTGAGAAGCAGTTCTTC; j_call: TRBJ2-1; v_call: TRBV7-3; clone_size: -; d_call: -
cdr3_aa: CASSPRTVLNTEAFF; cdr3_nt: TGTGCCAGCAGCCCGCGGACAGTTTTGAACACTGAAGCTTTCTTT; j_call: TRBJ1-1; v_call: TRBV9; clone_size: -; d_call: -
cdr3_aa: CASSLFTGGRETQYF; cdr3_nt: TGTGCCAGCAGCTTATTTACGGGGGGCCGTGAGACCCAGTACTTC; j_call: TRBJ2-5; v_call: TRBV7-9; clone_size: -; d_call: -
cdr3_aa: CASSYSGQGSGELFF; cdr3_nt: TGTGCCAGCAGTTACTCGGGACAGGGAAGCGGGGAGCTGTTTTTT; j_call: TRBJ2-2; v_call: TRBV6-5; clone_size: -; d_call: TRBD1
cdr3_aa: CASSQEAGGNYGYTF; cdr3_nt: TGTGCCAGCAGCCAGGAGGCCGGGGGAAACTATGGCTACACCTTC; j_call: TRBJ1-2; v_call: TRBV14; clone_size: -; d_call: -
cdr3_aa: CASSPGLSAREREQYF; cdr3_nt: TGTGCCAGCAGCCCGGGGCTGAGCGCACGGGAGAGAGAGCAGTACTTC; j_call: TRBJ2-7; v_call: TRBV11-3; clone_size: -; d_call: -
cdr3_aa: CASSSGTARGTNEKLFF; cdr3_nt: TGTGCCAGCAGCTCCGGGACAGCCCGGGGGACTAATGAAAAACTGTTTTTT; j_call: TRBJ1-4; v_call: TRBV5-5; clone_size: -; d_call: TRBD1
cdr3_aa: CAISPSGSGTDTQYF; cdr3_nt: TGTGCCATCAGTCCTAGCGGGAGTGGCACAGATACGCAGTATTTT; j_call: TRBJ2-3; v_call: TRBV10-3; clone_size: -; d_call: TRBD2
cdr3_aa: CASSVGDRAQETQYF; cdr3_nt: TGTGCCAGCAGCGTAGGGGACAGGGCGCAAGAGACCCAGTACTTC; j_call: TRBJ2-5; v_call: TRBV9; clone_size: -; d_call: TRBD1
cdr3_aa: CASTLLGGARRNTDTQYF; cdr3_nt: TGTGCCAGCACCCTACTAGGGGGCGCGCGGAGGAACACAGATACGCAGTATTTT; j_call: TRBJ2-3; v_call: TRBV27; clone_size: -; d_call: TRBD1